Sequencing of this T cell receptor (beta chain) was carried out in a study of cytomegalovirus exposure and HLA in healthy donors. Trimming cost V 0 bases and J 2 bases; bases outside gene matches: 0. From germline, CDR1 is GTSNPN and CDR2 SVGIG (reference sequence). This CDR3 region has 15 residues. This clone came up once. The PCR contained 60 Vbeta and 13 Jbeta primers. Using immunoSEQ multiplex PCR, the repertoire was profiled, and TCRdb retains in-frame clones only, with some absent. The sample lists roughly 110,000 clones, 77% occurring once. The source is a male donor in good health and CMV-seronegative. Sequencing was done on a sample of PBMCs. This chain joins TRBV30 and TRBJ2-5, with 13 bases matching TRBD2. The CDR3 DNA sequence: TGTGCCTGGAGTGTACTAGCGGGGGGGCAAGAGACCCAGTACTTC. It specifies CAWSVLAGGQETQYF.